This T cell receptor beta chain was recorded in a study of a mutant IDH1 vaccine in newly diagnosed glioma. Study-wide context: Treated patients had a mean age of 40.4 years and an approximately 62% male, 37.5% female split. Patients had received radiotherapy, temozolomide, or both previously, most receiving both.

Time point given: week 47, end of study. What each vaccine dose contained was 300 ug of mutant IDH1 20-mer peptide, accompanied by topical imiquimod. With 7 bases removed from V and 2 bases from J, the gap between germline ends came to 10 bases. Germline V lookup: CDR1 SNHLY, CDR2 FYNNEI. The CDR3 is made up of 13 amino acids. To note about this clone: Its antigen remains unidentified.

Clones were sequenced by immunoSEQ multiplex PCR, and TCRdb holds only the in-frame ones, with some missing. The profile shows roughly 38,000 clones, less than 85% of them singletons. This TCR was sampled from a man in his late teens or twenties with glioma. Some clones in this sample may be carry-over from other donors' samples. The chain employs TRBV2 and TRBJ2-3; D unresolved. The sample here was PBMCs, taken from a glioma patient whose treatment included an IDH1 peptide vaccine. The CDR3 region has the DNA TGTGCCAGCAAAAAGGGTTCCACAGATACGCAGTATTTT. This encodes CASKKGSTDTQYF.